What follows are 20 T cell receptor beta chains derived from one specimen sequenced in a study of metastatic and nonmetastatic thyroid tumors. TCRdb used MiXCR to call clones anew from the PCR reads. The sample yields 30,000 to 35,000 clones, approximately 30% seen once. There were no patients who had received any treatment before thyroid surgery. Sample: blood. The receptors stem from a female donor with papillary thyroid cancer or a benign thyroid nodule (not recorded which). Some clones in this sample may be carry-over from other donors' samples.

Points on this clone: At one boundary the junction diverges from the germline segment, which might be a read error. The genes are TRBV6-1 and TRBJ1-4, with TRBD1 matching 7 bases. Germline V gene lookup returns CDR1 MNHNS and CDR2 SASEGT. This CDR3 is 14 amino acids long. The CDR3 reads CASSLRDSNQKLFF. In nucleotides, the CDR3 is TGTGCCAGCAGTCTCCGGGACAGTAATCAAAAACTGTTTTTT.

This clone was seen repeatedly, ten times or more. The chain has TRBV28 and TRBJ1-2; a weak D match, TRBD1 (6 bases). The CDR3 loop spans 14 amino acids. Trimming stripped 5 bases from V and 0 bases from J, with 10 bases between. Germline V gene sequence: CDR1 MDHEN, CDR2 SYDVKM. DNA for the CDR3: TGTGCCAGCAGTCTCAGGACAGCTAACTATGGCTACACCTTC. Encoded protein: CASSLRTANYGYTF.

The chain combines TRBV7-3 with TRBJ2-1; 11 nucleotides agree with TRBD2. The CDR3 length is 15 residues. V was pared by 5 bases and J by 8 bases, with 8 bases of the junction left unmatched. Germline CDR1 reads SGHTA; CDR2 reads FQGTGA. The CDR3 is CASSLRTSGSDEQFF. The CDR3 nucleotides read TGTGCCAGCAGCCTTCGTACTAGCGGGAGTGATGAGCAGTTCTTC.

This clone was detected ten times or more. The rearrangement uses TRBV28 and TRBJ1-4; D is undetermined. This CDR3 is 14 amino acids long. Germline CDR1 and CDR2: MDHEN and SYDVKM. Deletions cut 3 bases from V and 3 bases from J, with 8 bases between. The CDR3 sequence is CASSLPGPNEKLFF. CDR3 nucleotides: TGTGCCAGCAGTTTGCCCGGGCCTAATGAAAAACTGTTTTTT.

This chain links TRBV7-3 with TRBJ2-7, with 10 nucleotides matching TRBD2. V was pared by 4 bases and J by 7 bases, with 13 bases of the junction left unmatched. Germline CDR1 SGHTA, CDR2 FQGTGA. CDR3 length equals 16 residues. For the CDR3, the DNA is TGTGCCAGCAGCTGGTCCGGGACTAGCGTTAGGGGAGAGCAGTACTTC. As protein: CASSWSGTSVRGEQYF. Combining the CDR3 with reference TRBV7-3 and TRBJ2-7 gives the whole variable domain GAGVSQTPSNKVTEKGKYVELRCDPISGHTALYWYRQSLGQGPEFLIYFQGTGAADDSGLPNDRFFAVRPEGSVSTLKIQRTERGDSAVYLCASSWSGTSVRGEQYFGPGTRLTVT.

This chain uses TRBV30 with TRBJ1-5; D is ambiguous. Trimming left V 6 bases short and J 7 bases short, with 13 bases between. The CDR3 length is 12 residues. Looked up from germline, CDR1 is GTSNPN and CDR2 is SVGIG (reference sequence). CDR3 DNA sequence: TGTGCCTGCGAATGGGTTGGCCAGCCCCAGCATTTT. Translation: CACEWVGQPQHF.

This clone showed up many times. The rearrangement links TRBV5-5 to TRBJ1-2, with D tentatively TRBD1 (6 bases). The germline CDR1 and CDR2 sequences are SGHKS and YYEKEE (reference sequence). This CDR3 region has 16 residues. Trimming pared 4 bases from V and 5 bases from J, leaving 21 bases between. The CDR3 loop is CASSADSLWTEYGYTF. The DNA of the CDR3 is TGTGCCAGCAGCGCGGACAGCCTCTGGACAGAGTATGGCTACACCTTC. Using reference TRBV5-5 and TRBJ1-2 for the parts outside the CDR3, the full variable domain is DAGVTQSPTHLIKTRGQQVTLRCSPISGHKSVSWYQQVLGQGPQFIFQYYEKEERGRGNFPDRFSARQFPNYSSELNVNALLLGDSALYLCASSADSLWTEYGYTFGSGTRLTVV.

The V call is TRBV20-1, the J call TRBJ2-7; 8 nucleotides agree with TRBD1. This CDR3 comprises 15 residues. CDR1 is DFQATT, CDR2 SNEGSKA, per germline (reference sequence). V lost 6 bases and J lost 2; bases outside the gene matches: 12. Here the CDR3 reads CSANYRGSGTYEQYF. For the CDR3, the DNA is TGCAGTGCCAATTACAGGGGGTCGGGGACCTACGAGCAGTACTTC.

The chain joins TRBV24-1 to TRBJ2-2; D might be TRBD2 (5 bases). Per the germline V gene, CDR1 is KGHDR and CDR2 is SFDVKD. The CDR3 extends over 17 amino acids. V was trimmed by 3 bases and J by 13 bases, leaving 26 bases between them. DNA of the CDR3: TGTGCCACCAGTGATGAACAAGGACGGGGTCCGACCGAAGGGCTGTTTTTT. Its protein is CATSDEQGRGPTEGLFF.

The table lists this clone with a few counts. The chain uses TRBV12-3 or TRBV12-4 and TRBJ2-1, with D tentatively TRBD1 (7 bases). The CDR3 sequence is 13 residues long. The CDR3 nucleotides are TGTACCATTCGGCAGGGGGGCTACAATGAGCAGTTCTTC. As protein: CTIRQGGYNEQFF.

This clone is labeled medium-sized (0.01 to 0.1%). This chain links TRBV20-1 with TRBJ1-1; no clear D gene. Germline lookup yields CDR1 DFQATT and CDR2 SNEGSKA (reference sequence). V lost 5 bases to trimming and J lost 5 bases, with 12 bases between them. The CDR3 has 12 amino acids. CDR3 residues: CSACEGFTEAFF. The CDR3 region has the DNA TGCAGTGCTTGCGAAGGATTTACTGAAGCTTTCTTT.

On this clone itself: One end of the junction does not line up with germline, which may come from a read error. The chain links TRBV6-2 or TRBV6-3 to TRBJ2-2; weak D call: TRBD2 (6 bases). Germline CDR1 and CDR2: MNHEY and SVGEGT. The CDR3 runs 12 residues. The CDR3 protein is CASRLVPGELFF. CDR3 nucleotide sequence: TGTGCAAGCAGACTAGTCCCCGGGGAGCTGTTTTTT.

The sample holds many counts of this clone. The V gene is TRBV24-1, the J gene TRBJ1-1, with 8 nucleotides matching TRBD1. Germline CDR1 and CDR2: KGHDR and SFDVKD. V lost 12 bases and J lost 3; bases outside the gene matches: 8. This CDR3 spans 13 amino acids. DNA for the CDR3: TGTGCCGCCGACAGGGGTTTATACACTGAAGCTTTCTTT. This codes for CAADRGLYTEAFF.

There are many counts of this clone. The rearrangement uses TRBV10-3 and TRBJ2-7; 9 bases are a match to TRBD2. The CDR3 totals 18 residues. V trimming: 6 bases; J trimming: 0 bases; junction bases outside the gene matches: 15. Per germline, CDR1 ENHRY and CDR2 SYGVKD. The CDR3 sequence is CAISGPRASGTSSYEQYF. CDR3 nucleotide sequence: TGTGCCATCAGCGGACCCAGGGCTAGCGGGACGAGCTCCTACGAGCAGTACTTC.

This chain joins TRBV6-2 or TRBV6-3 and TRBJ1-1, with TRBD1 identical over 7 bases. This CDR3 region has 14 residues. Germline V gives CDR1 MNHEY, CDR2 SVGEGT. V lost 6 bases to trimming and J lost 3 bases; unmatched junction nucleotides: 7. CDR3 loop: CASRRTQGDTEAFF. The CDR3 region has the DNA TGTGCCAGCAGAAGGACCCAGGGGGACACTGAAGCTTTCTTT.

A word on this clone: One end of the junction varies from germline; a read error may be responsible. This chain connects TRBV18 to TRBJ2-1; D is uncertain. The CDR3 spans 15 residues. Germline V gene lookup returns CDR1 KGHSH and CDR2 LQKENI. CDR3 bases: TGTGCCAGCTCACCAATCGGAGTGTCCTACAATGATCAGTTCTTC. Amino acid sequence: CASSPIGVSYNDQFF.

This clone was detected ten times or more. CDR3 residues: CASSPLLAGGPYEQYF. In nucleotides, the CDR3 is TGTGCCAGCAGCCCCCTGCTAGCGGGGGGCCCCTACGAGCAGTACTTC. This chain uses TRBV9 with TRBJ2-7; TRBD2 matches 11 bases. J was trimmed by 2 bases and V by 4 bases; bases with no gene match: 8. Germline-derived CDR1 and CDR2 are SGDLS and YYNGEE. The CDR3 runs 16 residues.

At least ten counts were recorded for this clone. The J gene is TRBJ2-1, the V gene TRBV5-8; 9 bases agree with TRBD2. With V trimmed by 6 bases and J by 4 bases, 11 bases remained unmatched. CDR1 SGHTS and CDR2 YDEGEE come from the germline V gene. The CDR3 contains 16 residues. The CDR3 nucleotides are TGTGCCAGCAAATCGGTGGGGCTAGCGGGATACAATGAGCAGTTCTTC. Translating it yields CASKSVGLAGYNEQFF.

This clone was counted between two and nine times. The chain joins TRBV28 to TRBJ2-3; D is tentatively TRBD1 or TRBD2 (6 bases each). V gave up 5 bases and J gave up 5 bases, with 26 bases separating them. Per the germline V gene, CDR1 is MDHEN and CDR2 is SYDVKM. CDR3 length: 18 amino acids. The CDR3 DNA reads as TGTGCCAGCAGTCCCAACACGGCTATGTGGGGGGCGGGAGATACGCAGTATTTT. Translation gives CASSPNTAMWGAGDTQYF. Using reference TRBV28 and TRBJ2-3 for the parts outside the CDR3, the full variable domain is DVKVTQSSRYLVKRTGEKVFLECVQDMDHENMFWYRQDPGLGLRLIYFSYDVKMKEKGDIPEGYSVSREKKERFSLILESASTNQTSMYLCASSPNTAMWGAGDTQYFGPGTRLTVL.

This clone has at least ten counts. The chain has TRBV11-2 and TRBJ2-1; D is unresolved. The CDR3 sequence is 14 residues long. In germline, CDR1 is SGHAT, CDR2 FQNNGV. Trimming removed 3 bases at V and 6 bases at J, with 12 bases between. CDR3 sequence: CASSFSFAPNEQFF. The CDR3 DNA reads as TGTGCCAGCAGCTTTAGTTTTGCCCCCAATGAGCAGTTCTTC.